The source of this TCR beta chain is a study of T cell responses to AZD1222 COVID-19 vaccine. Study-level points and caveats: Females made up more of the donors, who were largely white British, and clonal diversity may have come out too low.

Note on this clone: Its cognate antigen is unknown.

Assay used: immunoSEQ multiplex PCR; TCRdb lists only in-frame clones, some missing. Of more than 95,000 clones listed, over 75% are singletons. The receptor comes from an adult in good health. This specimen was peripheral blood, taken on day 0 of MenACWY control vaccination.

CDR3 DNA sequence: TGTGCCAGCAGCTCCACAATCATGCCCGGGGAGCTGTTTTTT. Translated: CASSSTIMPGELFF. The rearrangement joins TRBV11-3 to TRBJ2-2; D not certain. Germline loops: CDR1 SGHNT, CDR2 YENEEA. This CDR3 region has 14 residues. V was clipped by 4 bases and J by 6 bases, with 12 bases between them.